This entry is about one T cell receptor (beta chain). Its cognate antigen is unknown. The entry originates in a study of T cell responses to AZD1222 COVID-19 vaccine. Study-level points and caveats: The donor cohort was predominantly white British with a female majority, and clonal diversity may have been underestimated.

The V gene's germline CDR1 is MNHNS and CDR2 SASEGT. Trimming removed 1 base from V and 7 bases from J, with 8 bases in between. The length of the CDR3 is 12 residues. Assay: immunoSEQ multiplex PCR; the TCRdb copy retains only in-frame clones and omits some. The table records fewer than 30,000 clones, around 80% of them present only once. The chain combines TRBV6-1 with TRBJ2-7, with D perhaps matching TRBD2 (5 bases). The material sequenced was peripheral blood, taken on day 0 of AZD1222 vaccination. The sequence was collected from an adult in good health. For the CDR3, the DNA is TGTGCCAGCAGTGAAGGCCCGGGGGAGCAGTACTTC. Protein: CASSEGPGEQYF.